This T cell receptor beta chain was captured in a study of T-cell memory formation after mild COVID-19. Looking at the study overall: For the most part, TCR clusters were specific to one donor.

Findings of the study overall: Clones that contracted from day 15 to 85 had balanced CD4/CD8; later expanders were CD4+ biased.

This CDR3 spans 15 amino acids. Concerning this clonotype: Its antigen is unknown. Germline is not matched at one junction end, which may reflect a read error.

Barcoded TCR alpha and TCR beta cDNA libraries with UMIs came from 5'RACE using constant-segment primers. Each CDR3 protein gets one entry after TCRdb re-called the 5' RACE reads with MiXCR. The sample lists more than 150,000 distinct CDR3 sequences; 20% to 25% were seen once. This TCR came from an adult woman who had mild COVID-19 (a few samples of this study predate the infection). Cell type and time point are not known. V usage is TRBV12-3 or TRBV12-4 and J usage is TRBJ2-1; 10 nucleotides agree with TRBD2. The sequenced material came from PBMCs or a T cell subset sorted from them (not recorded which). This CDR3 reads CASSYLAGDPHEQFF. CDR3 in DNA: TGTGCCAGCAGCTATCTAGCGGGAGACCCCCATGAGCAGTTCTTT.